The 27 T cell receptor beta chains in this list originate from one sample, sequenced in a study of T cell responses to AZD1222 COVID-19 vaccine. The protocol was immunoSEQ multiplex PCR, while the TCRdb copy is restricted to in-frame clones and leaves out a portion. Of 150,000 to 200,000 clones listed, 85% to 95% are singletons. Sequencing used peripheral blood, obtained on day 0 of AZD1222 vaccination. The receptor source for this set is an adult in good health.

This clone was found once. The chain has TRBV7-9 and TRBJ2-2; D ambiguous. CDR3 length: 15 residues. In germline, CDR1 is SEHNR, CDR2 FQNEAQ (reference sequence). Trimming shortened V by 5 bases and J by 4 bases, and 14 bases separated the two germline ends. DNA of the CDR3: TGTGCCAGCAGCCACCCGCCGACTGGCACCGGGGAGCTGTTTTTT. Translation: CASSHPPTGTGELFF.

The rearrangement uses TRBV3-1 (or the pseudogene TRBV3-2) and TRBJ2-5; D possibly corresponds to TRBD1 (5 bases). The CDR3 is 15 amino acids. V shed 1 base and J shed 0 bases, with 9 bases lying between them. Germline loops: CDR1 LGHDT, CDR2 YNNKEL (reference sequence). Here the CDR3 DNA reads TGTGCCAGCAGCCAAGTCGACAGATACCAAGAGACCCAGTACTTC. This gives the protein CASSQVDRYQETQYF.

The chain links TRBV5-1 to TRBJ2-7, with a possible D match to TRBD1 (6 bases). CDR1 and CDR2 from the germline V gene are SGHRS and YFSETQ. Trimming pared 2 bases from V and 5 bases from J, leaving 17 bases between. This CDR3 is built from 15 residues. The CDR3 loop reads CASSLRTGLADEQYF. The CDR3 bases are TGCGCCAGCAGCTTACGCACAGGGCTGGCCGACGAGCAGTACTTC.

CDR3 loop: CAITLDRQSEAFF. The CDR3, as DNA: TGTGCCATCACCTTGGACAGGCAGAGTGAAGCTTTCTTT. The rearrangement joins TRBV10-3 to TRBJ1-1; 7 bases align to TRBD1. Germline lookup yields CDR1 ENHRY and CDR2 SYGVKD. This CDR3 contains 13 residues. V shed 7 bases, J shed 7 bases, and the junction held 9 bases outside the gene matches.

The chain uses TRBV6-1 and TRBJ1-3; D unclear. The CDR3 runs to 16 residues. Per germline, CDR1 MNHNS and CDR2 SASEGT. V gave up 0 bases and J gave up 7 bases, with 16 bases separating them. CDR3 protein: CASSEALRGNWNTIYF. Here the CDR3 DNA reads TGTGCCAGCAGTGAAGCGCTTCGGGGAAATTGGAACACCATATATTTT.

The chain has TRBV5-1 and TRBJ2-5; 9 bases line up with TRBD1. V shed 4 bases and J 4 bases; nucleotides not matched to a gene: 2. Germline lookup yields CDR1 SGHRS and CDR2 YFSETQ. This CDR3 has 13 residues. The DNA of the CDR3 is TGCGCCAGCAGCCGGGGACAGGGAGAGACCCAGTACTTC. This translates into CASSRGQGETQYF.

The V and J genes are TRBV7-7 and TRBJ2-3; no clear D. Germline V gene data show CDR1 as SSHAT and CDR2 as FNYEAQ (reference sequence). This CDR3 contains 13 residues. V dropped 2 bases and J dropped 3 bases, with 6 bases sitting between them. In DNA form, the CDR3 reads TGTGCCAGCAGCTTAAGACTTACAGATACGCAGTATTTT. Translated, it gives CASSLRLTDTQYF.

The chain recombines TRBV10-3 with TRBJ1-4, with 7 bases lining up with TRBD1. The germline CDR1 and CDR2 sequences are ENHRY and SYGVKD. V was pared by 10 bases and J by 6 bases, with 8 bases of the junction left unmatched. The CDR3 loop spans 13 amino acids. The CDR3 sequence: CATQGGADEKLFF. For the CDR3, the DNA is TGTGCCACCCAAGGGGGCGCCGATGAAAAACTGTTTTTT.

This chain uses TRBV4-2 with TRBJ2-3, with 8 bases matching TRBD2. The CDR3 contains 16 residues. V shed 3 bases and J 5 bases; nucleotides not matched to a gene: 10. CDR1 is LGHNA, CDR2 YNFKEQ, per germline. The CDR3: CASSQATGGPGDTQYF. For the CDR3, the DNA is TGTGCCAGCAGCCAGGCCACGGGGGGGCCGGGAGATACGCAGTATTTT.

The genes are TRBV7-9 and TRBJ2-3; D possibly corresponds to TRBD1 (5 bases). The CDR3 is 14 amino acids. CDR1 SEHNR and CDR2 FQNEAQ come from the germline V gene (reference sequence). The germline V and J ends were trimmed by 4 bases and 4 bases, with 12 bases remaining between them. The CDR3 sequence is CASSSPQGADTQYF. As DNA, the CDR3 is TGTGCCAGCAGCTCACCCCAAGGGGCAGATACGCAGTATTTT.

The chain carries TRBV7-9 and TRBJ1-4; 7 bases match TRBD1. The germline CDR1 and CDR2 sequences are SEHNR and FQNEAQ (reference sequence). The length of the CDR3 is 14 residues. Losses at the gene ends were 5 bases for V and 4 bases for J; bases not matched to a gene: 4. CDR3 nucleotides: TGTGCCAGCAGCCCCGGGACAGATAATGAAAAACTGTTTTTT. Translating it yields CASSPGTDNEKLFF.

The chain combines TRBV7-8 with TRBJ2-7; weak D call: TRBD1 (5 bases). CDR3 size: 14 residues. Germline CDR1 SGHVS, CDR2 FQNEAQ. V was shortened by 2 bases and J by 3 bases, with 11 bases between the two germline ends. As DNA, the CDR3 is TGTGCCAGCAGCTTACAGGGTTCGAGCTACGAGCAGTACTTC. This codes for CASSLQGSSYEQYF.

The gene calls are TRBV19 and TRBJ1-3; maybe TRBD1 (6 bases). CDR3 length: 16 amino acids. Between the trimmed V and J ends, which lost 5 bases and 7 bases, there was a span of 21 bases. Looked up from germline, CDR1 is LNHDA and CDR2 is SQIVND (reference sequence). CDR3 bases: TGTGCCAGTAGTCCGCGGACCAGGGGAGTAGAGAACACCATATATTTT. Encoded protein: CASSPRTRGVENTIYF.

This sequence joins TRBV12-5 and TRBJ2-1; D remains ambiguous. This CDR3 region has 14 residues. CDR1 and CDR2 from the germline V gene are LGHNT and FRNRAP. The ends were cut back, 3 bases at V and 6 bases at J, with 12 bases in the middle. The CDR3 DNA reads TGTGCTAGTGGTTTTAGGACGGTTTTCAATGAGCAGTTCTTC. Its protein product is CASGFRTVFNEQFF.

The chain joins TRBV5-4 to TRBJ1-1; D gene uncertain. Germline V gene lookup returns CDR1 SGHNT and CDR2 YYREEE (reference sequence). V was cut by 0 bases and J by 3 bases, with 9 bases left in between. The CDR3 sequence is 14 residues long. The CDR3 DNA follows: TGTGCCAGCAGCTTGGACCCCTCGGACACTGAAGCTTTCTTT. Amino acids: CASSLDPSDTEAFF.

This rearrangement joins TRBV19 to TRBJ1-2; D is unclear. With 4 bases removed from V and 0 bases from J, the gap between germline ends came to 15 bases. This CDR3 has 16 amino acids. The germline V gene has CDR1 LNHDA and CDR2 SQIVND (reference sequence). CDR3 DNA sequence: TGTGCCAGTAGTAGGAACAGTTGGACGACTAACTATGGCTACACCTTC. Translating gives CASSRNSWTTNYGYTF. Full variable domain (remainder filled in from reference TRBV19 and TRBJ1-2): DGGITQSPKYLFRKEGQNVTLSCEQNLNHDAMYWYRQDPGQGLRLIYYSQIVNDFQKGDIAEGYSVSREKKESFPLTVTSAQKNPTAFYLCASSRNSWTTNYGYTFGSGTRLTVV.

Written as DNA, the CDR3 is TGTGCCAGTAGTGCTAACAGGGCAACTAATGAAAAACTGTTTTTT. It is translated as CASSANRATNEKLFF. This chain uses TRBV19 with TRBJ1-4, with D tentatively TRBD1 (6 bases). Trimming left V 5 bases short and J 0 bases short, with 10 bases between. Germline CDR1 LNHDA, CDR2 SQIVND (reference sequence). CDR3 length equals 15 residues.

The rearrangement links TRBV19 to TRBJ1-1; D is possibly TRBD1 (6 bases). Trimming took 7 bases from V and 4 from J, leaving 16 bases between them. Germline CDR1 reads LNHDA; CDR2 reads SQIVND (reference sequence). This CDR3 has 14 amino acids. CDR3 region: CASKHRQVRTEAFF. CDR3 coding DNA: TGTGCCAGTAAACACCGACAGGTCCGCACTGAAGCTTTCTTT.

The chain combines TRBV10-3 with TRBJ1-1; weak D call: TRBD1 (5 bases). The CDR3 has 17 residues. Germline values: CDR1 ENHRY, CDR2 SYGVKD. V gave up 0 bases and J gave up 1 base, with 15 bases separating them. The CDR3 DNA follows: TGTGCCATCAGTGAGTCGCATCAGGGACCTTCGAACACTGAAGCTTTCTTT. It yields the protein CAISESHQGPSNTEAFF.

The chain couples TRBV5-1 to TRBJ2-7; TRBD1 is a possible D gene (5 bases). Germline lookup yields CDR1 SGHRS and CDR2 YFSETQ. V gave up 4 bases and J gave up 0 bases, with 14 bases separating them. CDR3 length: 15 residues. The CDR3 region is CASSPEPTGSYEQYF. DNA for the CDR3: TGCGCCAGCAGCCCTGAACCTACAGGCTCCTACGAGCAGTACTTC.

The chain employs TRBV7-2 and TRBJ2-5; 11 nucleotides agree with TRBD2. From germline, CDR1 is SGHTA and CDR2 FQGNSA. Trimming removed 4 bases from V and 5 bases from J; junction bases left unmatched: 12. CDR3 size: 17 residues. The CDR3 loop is CASSSHSGGAPRETQYF. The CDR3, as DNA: TGTGCCAGCAGCTCGCATAGCGGGGGGGCCCCCAGGGAGACCCAGTACTTC.

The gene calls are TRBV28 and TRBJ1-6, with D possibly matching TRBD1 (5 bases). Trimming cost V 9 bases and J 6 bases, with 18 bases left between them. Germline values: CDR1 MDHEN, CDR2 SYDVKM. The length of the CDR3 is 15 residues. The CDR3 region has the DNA TGTGCCAGTAGGGGTGGTTTGGGATCTAATTCACCCCTCCACTTT. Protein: CASRGGLGSNSPLHF.

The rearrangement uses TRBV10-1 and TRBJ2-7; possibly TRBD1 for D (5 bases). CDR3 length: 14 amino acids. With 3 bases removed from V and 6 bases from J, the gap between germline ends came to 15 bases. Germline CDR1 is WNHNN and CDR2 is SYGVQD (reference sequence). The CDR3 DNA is TGCGCCAGCAGTGATGGGCAGGGAAGTGTCGAGCAGTACTTC. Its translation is CASSDGQGSVEQYF.

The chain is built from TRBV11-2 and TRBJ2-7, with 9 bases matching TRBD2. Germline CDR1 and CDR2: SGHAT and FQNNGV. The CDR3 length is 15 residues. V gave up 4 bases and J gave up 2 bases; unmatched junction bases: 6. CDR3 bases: TGTGCCAGCAGCTCTTCTAGCGGGACAACCTACGAGCAGTACTTC. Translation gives CASSSSSGTTYEQYF.

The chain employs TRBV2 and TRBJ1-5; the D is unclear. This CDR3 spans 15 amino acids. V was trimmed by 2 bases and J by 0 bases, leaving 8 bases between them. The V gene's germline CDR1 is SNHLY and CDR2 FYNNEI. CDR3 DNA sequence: TGTGCCAGCAGTGAACGGACTTATAGCAATCAGCCCCAGCATTTT. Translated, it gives CASSERTYSNQPQHF.

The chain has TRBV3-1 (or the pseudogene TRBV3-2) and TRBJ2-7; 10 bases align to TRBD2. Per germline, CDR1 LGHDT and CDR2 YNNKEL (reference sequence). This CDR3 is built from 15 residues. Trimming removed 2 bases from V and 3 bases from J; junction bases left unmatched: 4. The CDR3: CASSQKLAGDYEQYF. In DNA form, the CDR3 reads TGTGCCAGCAGCCAAAAGCTAGCGGGGGACTACGAGCAGTACTTC.

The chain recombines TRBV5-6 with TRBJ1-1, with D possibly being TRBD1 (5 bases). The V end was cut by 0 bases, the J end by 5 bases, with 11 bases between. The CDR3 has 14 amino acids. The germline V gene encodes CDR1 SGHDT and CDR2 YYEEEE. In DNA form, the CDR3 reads TGTGCCAGCAGCTTGGGCAGGGCTTTAACTGAAGCTTTCTTT. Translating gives CASSLGRALTEAFF. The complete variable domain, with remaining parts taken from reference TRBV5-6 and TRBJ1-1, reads DAGVTQSPTHLIKTRGQQVTLRCSPKSGHDTVSWYQQALGQGPQFIFQYYEEEERQRGNFPDRFSGHQFPNYSSELNVNALLLGDSALYLCASSLGRALTEAFFGQGTRLTVV.